Shown below are 11 T cell receptor beta chains from a single sample sequenced in a study of CD8 T cells in ankylosing spondylitis (dated by TCRdb to the late 2010s). Libraries were constructed by 5' RACE. The instrument given in TCRdb is Illumina HiSeq 2500. TCRdb ran its own pipeline on the public reads, namely fastp trimming at Q25 and MiXCR clone calling, and kept in-frame beta chains. For every CDR3 protein sequence, its rows merge into one entry that carries the most common genes and DNA. In all, the sample holds more than 150,000 distinct CDR3 sequences, and over 10% of those were seen once. Together, the top ten hold 9.5% to 11% of the sample. The sequencing sample was made of blood, either unsorted or a sorted T cell fraction (not recorded which). The origin of the receptors is a female donor with ankylosing spondylitis or in good health (not recorded which).

This clonotype has ten or more counts. The chain couples TRBV7-9 to TRBJ2-7; 8 bases fit TRBD1. V lost 5 bases to trimming and J lost 8 bases; unmatched junction nucleotides: 11. The CDR3 has 14 amino acids. CDR1 and CDR2 (germline): SEHNR, FQNEAQ (reference sequence). CDR3 sequence: CASSAPQGAEQQYF. Here the CDR3 DNA reads TGTGCCAGCAGCGCCCCGCAGGGGGCGGAACAGCAGTACTTC.

This clonotype was detected many times. The chain joins TRBV24-1 to TRBJ2-5; possibly TRBD2 for D (6 bases). The CDR3 loop spans 16 amino acids. Germline CDR1 is KGHDR and CDR2 is SFDVKD. V was pared by 0 bases and J by 4 bases, with 14 bases between. The CDR3 DNA is TGTGCCACCAGTGATTTGCTCTTCGAGGGAGGAGAGACCCAGTACTTC. Protein sequence: CATSDLLFEGGETQYF.

There are many counts of this clonotype. The chain has TRBV5-1 and TRBJ2-3; D could derive from TRBD1 or TRBD2 (6 bases each). Germline V gives CDR1 SGHRS, CDR2 YFSETQ. CDR3 size: 14 residues. V was shortened by 9 bases and J by 1 base, with 15 bases between the two germline ends. The CDR3 sequence is CATSRGERTDTQYF. The CDR3 DNA sequence: TGCGCCACCTCGAGGGGGGAGCGCACAGATACGCAGTATTTT.

The chain carries TRBV20-1 and TRBJ2-3; no definite D call. The CDR3 has 13 amino acids. The germline CDR1 and CDR2 sequences are DFQATT and SNEGSKA (reference sequence). The V end was cut by 4 bases, the J end by 1 base, with 9 bases between. The CDR3 DNA reads as TGCAGTGCTAACTCGGCGGGCACAGATACGCAGTATTTT. This translates into CSANSAGTDTQYF.

This clonotype was seen a handful of times. The chain uses TRBV5-6 and TRBJ2-7, with 11 positions matching TRBD2. This CDR3 is 15 amino acids long. V lost 7 bases and J lost 2; bases outside the gene matches: 8. Germline-derived CDR1 and CDR2 are SGHDT and YYEEEE. This chain's CDR3 is CASRHLAGGPYEQYF. DNA of the CDR3: TGTGCCAGCCGCCACTTAGCGGGAGGGCCCTACGAGCAGTACTTC.

This chain uses TRBV20-1 with TRBJ2-1, with D possibly matching TRBD2 (6 bases). This CDR3 is built from 15 residues. V was cut by 0 bases and J by 3 bases, with 12 bases left in between. Germline values: CDR1 DFQATT, CDR2 SNEGSKA (reference sequence). CDR3 in DNA: TGCAGTGCTAGAGATCCGGACGGGGGCTACAATGAGCAGTTCTTC. Translation: CSARDPDGGYNEQFF.

This clonotype occurred many times. The V gene is TRBV7-2, the J gene TRBJ2-2; D call uncertain. V was pared by 1 base and J by 6 bases, with 12 bases between. Germline CDR1 SGHTA, CDR2 FQGNSA. This CDR3 is 15 amino acids long. The CDR3 sequence: CASSLDGSTAGELFF. DNA of the CDR3: TGTGCCAGCAGCTTAGACGGCAGTACCGCCGGGGAGCTGTTTTTT.

This clonotype was counted many times. The CDR3 DNA is TGTGCCAGCAGTTTATCTACAGAGAGACATGGAAAACTGTTTTTT. Protein sequence: CASSLSTERHGKLFF. The chain combines TRBV27 with TRBJ1-4; D remains ambiguous. Germline V lookup: CDR1 MNHEY, CDR2 SMNVEV (reference sequence). CDR3 length: 15 amino acids. Trimming took off 0 bases at V and 10 bases at J, with 15 bases between the two ends.

CDR3 residues: CASSLVGGMFQPQHF. The CDR3 DNA reads TGTGCCAGCAGTCTAGTAGGGGGAATGTTTCAGCCCCAGCATTTT. The V and J genes are TRBV6-2 or TRBV6-3 and TRBJ1-5; D might be TRBD1 (6 bases). CDR3 size: 15 residues. CDR1 and CDR2 (germline): MNHEY, SVGEGT. Trimming removed 5 bases at V and 6 bases at J, with 17 bases between.

This clonotype was recorded at least ten times. This chain links TRBV12-1 with TRBJ2-7; no check of the table's D call, TRBD2, against the DNA was made. TRBV12-1 is a pseudogene segment. The length of the CDR3 is 14 residues. The CDR3 sequence is CASSRLAGVCEQYF. The CDR3 DNA reads TGTGCCAGCAGCCGCCTAGCGGGAGTATGCGAGCAGTACTTC.

Worth noting for this clonotype: A much larger clone sits a single nucleotide away, making a read error possible. Likely a read error: the CDR3 ends without its conserved phenylalanine or tryptophan. The rearrangement links TRBV28 to TRBJ2-4; 8 bases are shared with TRBD1. Per the germline V gene, CDR1 is MDHEN and CDR2 is SYDVKM. The CDR3 is made up of 15 amino acids. V gave up 6 bases and J gave up 0 bases; unmatched junction bases: 4. CDR3 nucleotide sequence: TGTGCCAGCAGCAGGGGGCTTTTAGCCAAAAACATTCAGTACTGC. It translates to CASSRGLLAKNIQYC.